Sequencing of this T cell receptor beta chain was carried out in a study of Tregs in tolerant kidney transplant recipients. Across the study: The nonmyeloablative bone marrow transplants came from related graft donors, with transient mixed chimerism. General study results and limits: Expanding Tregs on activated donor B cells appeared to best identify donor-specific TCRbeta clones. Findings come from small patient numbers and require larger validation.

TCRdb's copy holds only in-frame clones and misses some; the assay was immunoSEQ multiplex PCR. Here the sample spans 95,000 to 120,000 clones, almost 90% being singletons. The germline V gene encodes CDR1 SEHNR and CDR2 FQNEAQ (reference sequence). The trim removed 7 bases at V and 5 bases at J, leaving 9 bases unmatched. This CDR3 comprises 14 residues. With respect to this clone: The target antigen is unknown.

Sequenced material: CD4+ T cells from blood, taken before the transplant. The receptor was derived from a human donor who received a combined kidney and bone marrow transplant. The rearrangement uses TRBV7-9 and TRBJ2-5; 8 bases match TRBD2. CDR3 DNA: TGTGCCAGCACCACAGCGGGAGTTTTGGAGACCCAGTACTTC. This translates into CASTTAGVLETQYF.